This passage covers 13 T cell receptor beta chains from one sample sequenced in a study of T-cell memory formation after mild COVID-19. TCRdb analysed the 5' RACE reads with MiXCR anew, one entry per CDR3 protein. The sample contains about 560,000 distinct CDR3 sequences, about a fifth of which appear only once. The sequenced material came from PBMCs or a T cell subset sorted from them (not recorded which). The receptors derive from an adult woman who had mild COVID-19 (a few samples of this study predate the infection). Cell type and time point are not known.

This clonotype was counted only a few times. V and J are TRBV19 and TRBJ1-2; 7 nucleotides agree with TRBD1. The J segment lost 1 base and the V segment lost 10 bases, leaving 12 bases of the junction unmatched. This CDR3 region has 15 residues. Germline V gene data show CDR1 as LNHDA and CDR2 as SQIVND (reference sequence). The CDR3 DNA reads TGTGCCACCCGGACAGGTCATCTATTTAACTATGGCTACACCTTC. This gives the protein CATRTGHLFNYGYTF.

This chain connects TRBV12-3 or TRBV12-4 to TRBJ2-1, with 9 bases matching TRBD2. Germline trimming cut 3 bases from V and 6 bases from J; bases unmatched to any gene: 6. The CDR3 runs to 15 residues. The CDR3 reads CASSFGGRALNEQFF. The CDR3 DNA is TGTGCCAGCAGTTTTGGCGGGAGGGCCCTCAATGAGCAGTTCTTC.

CDR3 nucleotide sequence: TGCAGTGCTAGAGGGGGTGACAAGAACTATGGCTACACCTTC. Its protein is CSARGGDKNYGYTF. The chain links TRBV20-1 to TRBJ1-2; D is undetermined. This CDR3 has 14 amino acids. V lost 1 base and J lost 2, with 11 bases in between. Germline CDR1 and CDR2: DFQATT and SNEGSKA (reference sequence).

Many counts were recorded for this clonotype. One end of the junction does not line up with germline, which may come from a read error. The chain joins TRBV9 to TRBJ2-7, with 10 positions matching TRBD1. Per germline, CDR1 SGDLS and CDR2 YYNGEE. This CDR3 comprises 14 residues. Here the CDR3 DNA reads TGCGCCAGCAGCCCGCGGACAGGGGGCTACGAGCAGTACTTC. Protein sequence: CASSPRTGGYEQYF.

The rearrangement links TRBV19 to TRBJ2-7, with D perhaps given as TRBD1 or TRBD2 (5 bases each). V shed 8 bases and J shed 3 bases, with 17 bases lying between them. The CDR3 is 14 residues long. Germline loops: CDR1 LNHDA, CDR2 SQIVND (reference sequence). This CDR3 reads CASSVGTDYYEQYF. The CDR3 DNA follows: TGTGCCAGTTCCGTCGGGACCGACTACTACGAGCAGTACTTC. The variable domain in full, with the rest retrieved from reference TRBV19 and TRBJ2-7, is DGGITQSPKYLFRKEGQNVTLSCEQNLNHDAMYWYRQDPGQGLRLIYYSQIVNDFQKGDIAEGYSVSREKKESFPLTVTSAQKNPTAFYLCASSVGTDYYEQYFGPGTRLTVT.

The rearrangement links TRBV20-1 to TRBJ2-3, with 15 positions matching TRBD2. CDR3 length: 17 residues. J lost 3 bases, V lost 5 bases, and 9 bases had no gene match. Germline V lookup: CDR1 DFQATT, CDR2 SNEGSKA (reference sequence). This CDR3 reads CSASWTSGRVRTDTQYF. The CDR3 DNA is TGCAGTGCTTCTTGGACTAGCGGGAGGGTGAGGACAGATACGCAGTATTTT.

The CDR3 nucleotides read TGTGCCAGCAGCTATGGGATCGAGTTCTACAATGAGCAGTTCTTC. Protein: CASSYGIEFYNEQFF. J is TRBJ2-1 and V is TRBV7-3; no clear D. The CDR3 extends over 15 amino acids. CDR1 and CDR2 from the germline V gene are SGHTA and FQGTGA. The V gene lost 4 bases and the J gene lost 3 bases, with 13 bases spanning the gap.

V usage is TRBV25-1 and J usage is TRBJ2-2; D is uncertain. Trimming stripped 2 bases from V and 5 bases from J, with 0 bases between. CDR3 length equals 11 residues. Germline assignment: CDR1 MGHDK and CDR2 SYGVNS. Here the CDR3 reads CASSETGELFF. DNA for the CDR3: TGTGCCAGCAGTGAAACCGGGGAGCTGTTTTTT.

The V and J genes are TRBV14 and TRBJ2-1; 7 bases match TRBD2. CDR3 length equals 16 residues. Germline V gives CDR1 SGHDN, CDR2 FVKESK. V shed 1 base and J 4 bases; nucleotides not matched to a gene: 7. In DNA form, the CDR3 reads TGTGCCAGCAGCCAAGTGGTACTAGCGAATTACAATGAGCAGTTCTTC. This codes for CASSQVVLANYNEQFF.

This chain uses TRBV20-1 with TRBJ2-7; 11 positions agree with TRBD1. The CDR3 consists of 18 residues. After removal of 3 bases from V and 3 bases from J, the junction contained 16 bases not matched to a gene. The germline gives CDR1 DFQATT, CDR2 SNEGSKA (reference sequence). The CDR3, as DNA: TGCAGTGCTAGGGACAGGGGGCCTGGGCTAGCGGGTTTCTACGAGCAGTACTTC. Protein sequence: CSARDRGPGLAGFYEQYF.

The CDR3 nucleotides read TGTGCCAGCAGTGACTTCCCGCTGAGGGGGGCAGGTGAGCAGTTCTTC. This codes for CASSDFPLRGAGEQFF. The chain recombines TRBV25-1 with TRBJ2-1; D might be TRBD1 or TRBD2, each matching 6 bases. Germline V lookup: CDR1 MGHDK, CDR2 SYGVNS. The CDR3 length is 16 residues. Between the trimmed V and J ends, which lost 3 bases and 9 bases, there was a span of 21 bases.

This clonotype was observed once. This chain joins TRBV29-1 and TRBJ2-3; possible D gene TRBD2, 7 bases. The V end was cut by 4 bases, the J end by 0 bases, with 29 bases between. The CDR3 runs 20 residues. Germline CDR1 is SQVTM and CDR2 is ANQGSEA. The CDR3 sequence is CSVAGGWRGNFPSSTDTQYF. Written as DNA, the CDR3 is TGCAGCGTTGCGGGGGGCTGGCGGGGCAACTTCCCTTCTAGCACAGATACGCAGTATTTT.

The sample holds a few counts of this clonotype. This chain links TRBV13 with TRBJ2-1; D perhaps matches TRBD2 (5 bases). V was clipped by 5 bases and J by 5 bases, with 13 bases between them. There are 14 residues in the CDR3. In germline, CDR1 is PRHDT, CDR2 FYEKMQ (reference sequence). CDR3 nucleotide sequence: TGTGCCAGCAGCCCCCGGTCGGAGGACAATGAGCAGTTCTTC. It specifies CASSPRSEDNEQFF.